The rows below give T cell receptor beta chains drawn from one sample of a study of blood T cell repertoires in COVID-19. Profiling relied on immunoSEQ multiplex PCR, and the TCRdb table lists in-frame clones only, not all of them. Of approximately 160,000 clones listed, roughly 80% are singletons. The specimen sequenced was peripheral blood. The receptors derive from a man in his 70s with acute or convalescent COVID-19. Each CDR3 is given with its conserved first and last residue. D genes are given only for firm matches. Only some rows state a clone size, as once, few, many or a class for expanded clones.

V gene	D gene	clone size	J gene	CDR3 protein	CDR3 DNA
TRBV19	.	.	TRBJ1-1	CASRTGNTEAFF	TGTGCCAGTAGAACAGGCAACACTGAAGCTTTCTTT
TRBV29-1	TRBD1	.	TRBJ2-1	CSAGQGAGNEQFF	TGCAGCGCTGGACAGGGGGCAGGGAATGAGCAGTTCTTC
TRBV10-3	.	.	TRBJ1-1	CAIQVQLNTEAFF	TGTGCCATCCAAGTTCAGTTGAACACTGAAGCTTTCTTT
TRBV5-4	TRBD2	.	TRBJ2-1	CASSEAGSSYNEQFF	TGTGCCAGCAGTGAAGCGGGGAGCTCCTACAATGAGCAGTTCTTC
TRBV11-1	.	.	TRBJ2-6	CATPTQYGANVLTF	TGTGCCACCCCCACTCAATATGGGGCCAACGTCCTGACTTTC
TRBV5-4	.	.	TRBJ1-6	CASSLGLTNSPLHF	TGTGCCAGCAGCTTGGGACTCACCAATTCACCCCTCCACTTT
TRBV28	TRBD2	.	TRBJ2-7	CASSSSAGGPYEQYF	TGTGCCAGCAGTTCCTCAGCGGGAGGGCCCTACGAGCAGTACTTC
TRBV30	.	few	TRBJ2-7	CAWSRDTPYEQYF	TGTGCCTGGAGTCGGGACACCCCCTACGAGCAGTACTTC
TRBV2	TRBD2	.	TRBJ2-5	CASSERASGDQAYETQYF	TGTGCCAGCAGTGAAAGGGCTAGCGGGGACCAAGCATATGAGACCCAGTACTTC
TRBV14	TRBD1	.	TRBJ2-5	CASSQWTGEETQYF	TGTGCCAGCAGCCAATGGACAGGGGAAGAGACCCAGTACTTC